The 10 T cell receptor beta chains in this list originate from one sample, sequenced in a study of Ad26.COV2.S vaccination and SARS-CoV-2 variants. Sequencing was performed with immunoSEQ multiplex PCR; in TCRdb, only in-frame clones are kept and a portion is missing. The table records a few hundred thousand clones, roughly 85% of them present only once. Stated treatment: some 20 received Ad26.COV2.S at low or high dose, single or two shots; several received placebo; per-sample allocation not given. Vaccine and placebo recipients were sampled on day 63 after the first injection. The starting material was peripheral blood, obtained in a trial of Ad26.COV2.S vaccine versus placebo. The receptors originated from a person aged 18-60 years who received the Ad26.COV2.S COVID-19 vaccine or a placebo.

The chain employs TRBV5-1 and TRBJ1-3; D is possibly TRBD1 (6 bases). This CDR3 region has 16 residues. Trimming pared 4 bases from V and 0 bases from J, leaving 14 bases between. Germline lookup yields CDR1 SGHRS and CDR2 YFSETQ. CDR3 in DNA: TGCGCCAGCAGCGGGGGGGACACCAACTCTGGAAACACCATATATTTT. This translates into CASSGGDTNSGNTIYF.

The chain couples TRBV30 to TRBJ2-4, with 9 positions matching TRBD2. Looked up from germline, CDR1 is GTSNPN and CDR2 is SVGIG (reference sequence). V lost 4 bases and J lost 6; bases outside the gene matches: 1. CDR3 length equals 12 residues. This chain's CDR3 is CAWISGGNIQYF. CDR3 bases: TGTGCCTGGATTAGCGGGGGAAACATTCAGTACTTC.

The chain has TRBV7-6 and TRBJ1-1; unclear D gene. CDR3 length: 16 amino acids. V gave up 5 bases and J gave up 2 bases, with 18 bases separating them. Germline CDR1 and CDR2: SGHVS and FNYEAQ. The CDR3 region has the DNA TGTGCCAGCAGCCTCCAGCCCCCGGGATTAAACACTGAAGCTTTCTTT. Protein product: CASSLQPPGLNTEAFF.

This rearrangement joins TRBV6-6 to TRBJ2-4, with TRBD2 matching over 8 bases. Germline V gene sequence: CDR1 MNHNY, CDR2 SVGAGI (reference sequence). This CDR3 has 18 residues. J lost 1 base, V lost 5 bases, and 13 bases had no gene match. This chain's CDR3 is CASSQSAGGGVAKNIQYF. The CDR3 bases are TGTGCCAGCAGTCAGTCCGCGGGGGGAGGGGTGGCCAAAAACATTCAGTACTTC.

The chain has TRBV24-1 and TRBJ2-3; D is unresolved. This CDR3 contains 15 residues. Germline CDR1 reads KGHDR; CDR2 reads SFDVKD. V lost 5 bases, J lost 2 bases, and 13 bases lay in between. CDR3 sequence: CATSGTHWATDTQYF. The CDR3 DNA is TGTGCCACCAGTGGCACACACTGGGCCACAGATACGCAGTATTTT.

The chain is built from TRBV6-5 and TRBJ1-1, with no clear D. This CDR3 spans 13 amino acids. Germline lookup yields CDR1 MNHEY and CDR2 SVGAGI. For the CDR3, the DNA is TGTGTCATAAGGGAATCGATGAACACTGAAGCTTTCTTT. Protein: CVIRESMNTEAFF.

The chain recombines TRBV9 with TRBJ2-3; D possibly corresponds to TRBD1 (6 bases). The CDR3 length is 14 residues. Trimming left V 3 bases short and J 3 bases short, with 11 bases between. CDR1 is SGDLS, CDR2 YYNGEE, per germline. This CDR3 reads CASSATGLTDTQYF. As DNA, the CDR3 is TGTGCCAGCAGCGCGACAGGTCTAACAGATACGCAGTATTTT.

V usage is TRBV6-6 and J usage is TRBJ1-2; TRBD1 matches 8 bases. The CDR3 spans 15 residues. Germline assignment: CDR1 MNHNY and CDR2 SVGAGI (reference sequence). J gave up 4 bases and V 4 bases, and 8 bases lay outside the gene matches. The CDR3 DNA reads TGTGCCAGCAGTTCGGACAGGGCGTCGGCCTATGGCTACACCTTC. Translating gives CASSSDRASAYGYTF.

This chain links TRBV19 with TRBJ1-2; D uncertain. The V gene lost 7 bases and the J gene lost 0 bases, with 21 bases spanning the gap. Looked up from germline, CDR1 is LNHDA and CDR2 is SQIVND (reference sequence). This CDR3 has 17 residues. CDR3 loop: CASKPHFSLRSNYGYTF. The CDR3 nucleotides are TGTGCCAGTAAGCCCCATTTCTCCCTACGTTCTAACTATGGCTACACCTTC.

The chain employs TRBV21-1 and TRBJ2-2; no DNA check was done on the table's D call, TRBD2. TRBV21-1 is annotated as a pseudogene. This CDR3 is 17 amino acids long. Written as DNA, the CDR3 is TGTGCTAGCAGACCGGGACTAGCCTTGTCATTTCACGGGGAGCTGTTTTTT. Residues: CASRPGLALSFHGELFF.